This record covers a single TCR beta chain. The data derive from a study of blood T cell repertoires in COVID-19. Study as a whole: Researchers got acute and convalescent COVID-19 samples from the United States, Italy and Spain. T cells, B-cell-depleted T cells, or PBMCs provided the cDNA or gDNA that served as material.

Between the trimmed V and J ends, which lost 5 bases and 2 bases, there was a span of 3 bases. The CDR3 loop spans 11 amino acids. Germline V gives CDR1 LGHDT, CDR2 YNNKEL (reference sequence). Original processing notes: Nucleated cell counts were estimated from reference gene primer amplification. This table comes from immunoSEQ multiplex PCR, and its TCRdb copy is limited to in-frame clones, with some not included. V and J calls and clone size are copied from that table; D and trimming were computed from the DNA. Here the sample spans around 150,000 clones, 65% to 80% being singletons. This chain connects TRBV3-1 (or the pseudogene TRBV3-2) to TRBJ2-5, with unresolved D. The sequenced sample was peripheral blood. This clonotype was obtained from a man aged 55 to 70 with acute or convalescent COVID-19. DNA of the CDR3: TGTGCCAGCAGCTTACAAGAGACCCAGTACTTC. Translating gives CASSLQETQYF.